The count of the clone carrying this TCR beta chain is one. The sample originates from a study of blood T cell repertoires in COVID-19. Study context: There were acute and convalescent COVID-19 samples, and they came from the United States, Italy and Spain.

Per the authors' pipeline: Reference gene primers were amplified, and this amplification served to estimate nucleated cell counts. Data came from immunoSEQ multiplex PCR; TCRdb stores just in-frame clones and leaves some out. That table supplies the V and J calls and clone size; D and trimming were determined from the DNA. The data hold under 200,000 clones, with around nine tenths observed a single time. The V segment lost 3 bases and the J segment 5 bases; nucleotides outside the gene matches: 3. The CDR3 extends over 14 amino acids. Germline-derived CDR1 and CDR2 are LGHDT and YNNKEL (reference sequence).

Sequenced: peripheral blood. The V and J genes are TRBV3-1 (or the pseudogene TRBV3-2) and TRBJ2-2; 7 bases are a match to TRBD2. The sequence was collected from a man between 65 and 85 years old with acute or convalescent COVID-19. The CDR3 region has the DNA TGTGCCAGCAGCCACGGGACTATTACCGGGGAGCTGTTTTTT. It codes for CASSHGTITGELFF.